This is a list of T cell receptor beta chains from one sample in a study of CD8 T cells in ankylosing spondylitis. TCRdb re-called the 5' RACE reads through MiXCR, storing one row per CDR3 protein. The sample carries 150,000 to 200,000 distinct CDR3 sequences, approximately 20% recorded once. The material sequenced was blood, either unsorted or a sorted T cell fraction (not recorded which). The origin of the receptors is a male donor with ankylosing spondylitis or in good health (not recorded which). Both conserved end residues are part of each CDR3. D genes are given only for firm matches. Clone size, where shown, is once, few, many, or a class for clones that have expanded.

>TRBV7-9|.|.|TRBJ1-4
CASSLGENEKLFF
TGTGCCAGCAGCTTGGGAGAGAATGAAAAACTGTTTTTT
>TRBV2|few|.|TRBJ2-1
CASSPLGEQFF
TGTGCCAGCAGTCCCCTGGGGGAGCAGTTCTTC
>TRBV25-1|many|.|TRBJ1-5
CASSKAGNQPQHF
TGTGCCAGCAGTAAGGCAGGCAATCAGCCCCAGCATTTT
>TRBV5-1|many|.|TRBJ2-3
CASSFQSGADTQYF
TGCGCCAGCAGCTTTCAATCTGGGGCAGATACGCAGTATTTT
>TRBV5-1|many|.|TRBJ2-2
CASSLAGGLNTGELFF
TGCGCCAGCAGCTTGGCCGGTGGGTTGAACACCGGGGAGCTGTTTTTT
>TRBV12-3/TRBV12-4|many|.|TRBJ1-5
CASSLGDQPQHF
TGTGCCAGCAGTTTGGGTGATCAGCCCCAGCATTTT
>TRBV2|.|.|TRBJ2-5
CASSAWVEETQYF
TGTGCCAGCAGCGCATGGGTAGAGGAGACCCAGTACTTC
>TRBV7-6|few|.|TRBJ2-5
CASSQRWGETQYF
TGTGCCAGCAGCCAGCGGTGGGGAGAGACCCAGTACTTC
>TRBV9|many|.|TRBJ2-1
CASSVGGSHPYNEQFF
TGTGCCAGCAGCGTAGGCGGTAGCCATCCCTACAATGAGCAGTTCTTC
>TRBV29-1|few|.|TRBJ2-7
CSFITHSYEQYF
TGCAGCTTTATTACCCATTCCTACGAGCAGTACTTC
>TRBV20-1|many|.|TRBJ1-5
CSARDLGVNQPQHF
TGCAGTGCTAGAGATTTGGGGGTCAATCAGCCCCAGCATTTT
>TRBV6-5|many|.|TRBJ2-2
CASSYSTANTGELFF
TGTGCCAGCAGTTACTCGACAGCGAACACCGGGGAGCTGTTTTTT
>TRBV19|.|.|TRBJ2-7
CASSPQSGRWVGYEQYF
TGTGCCAGTAGTCCCCAGTCGGGTCGGTGGGTAGGCTACGAGCAGTACTTC
>TRBV28|few|.|TRBJ2-5
CASSSHSEGGETQYF
TGTGCCAGCAGTTCCCATTCGGAGGGGGGGGAGACCCAGTACTTC
>TRBV20-1|many|TRBD2|TRBJ2-3
CSARDRRTSGTDTQYF
TGCAGTGCTAGAGATCGACGGACTAGCGGCACAGATACGCAGTATTTT
>TRBV5-1|many|TRBD1|TRBJ2-3
CASSAGQGSSTDTQYF
TGCGCCAGCAGCGCGGGACAGGGTTCTAGCACAGATACGCAGTATTTT
>TRBV5-1|many|.|TRBJ2-7
CASRDGRSGEQYF
TGCGCCAGCAGGGACGGGAGATCGGGCGAGCAGTACTTC
>TRBV3-1|few|.|TRBJ2-5
CASSQDGTRQETQYF
TGTGCCAGCAGCCAAGACGGGACAAGACAAGAGACCCAGTACTTC
>TRBV24-1|many|.|TRBJ2-2
CATSDWTKNTGELFF
TGTGCCACCAGTGATTGGACTAAAAACACCGGGGAGCTGTTTTTT
>TRBV10-1|.|.|TRBJ2-1
CASSSGTPEFGDEQFF
TGCGCCAGCAGTAGCGGGACACCGGAATTCGGGGATGAGCAGTTCTTC
>TRBV5-1|.|.|TRBJ2-2
CASSPGLRNTGELFF
TGCGCCAGCAGCCCGGGACTCCGGAACACCGGGGAGCTGTTTTTT
>TRBV6-2/TRBV6-3|few|.|TRBJ1-5
CASSDSGTYNQPQHF
TGTGCCAGCAGCGACTCCGGGACCTATAATCAGCCCCAGCATTTT
>TRBV5-1|few|TRBD1|TRBJ1-5
CASSVGTGDQPQHF
TGCGCCAGCAGCGTAGGGACAGGGGATCAGCCCCAGCATTTT
>TRBV19|.|.|TRBJ2-3
CASSALGRSTDTQYF
TGTGCCAGTAGTGCTTTGGGACGATCCACAGATACGCAGTATTTT
>TRBV7-2|.|.|TRBJ2-2
CASSLSHRPAGELFF
TGTGCCAGCAGCTTGTCCCATCGGCCGGCCGGGGAGCTGTTTTTT
>TRBV28|few|TRBD1|TRBJ1-4
CASSFTGASTNEKLFF
TGTGCCAGCAGTTTTACAGGGGCCTCAACTAATGAAAAACTGTTTTTT
>TRBV5-1|many|.|TRBJ2-1
CASSRGFDEQFF
TGCGCCAGCAGTCGGGGGTTTGATGAGCAGTTCTTC
>TRBV10-1|many|.|TRBJ2-2
CASRREAGELFF
TGCGCCAGCAGAAGGGAAGCCGGGGAGCTGTTTTTT
>TRBV11-2|few|TRBD2|TRBJ2-2
CASSSGLAGGPWNTGELFF
TGTGCCAGCAGCTCAGGACTAGCGGGAGGGCCTTGGAACACCGGGGAGCTGTTTTTT
>TRBV18|.|.|TRBJ2-3
CASSPMATLRGTQYF
TGTGCCAGCTCACCAATGGCTACCCTCAGAGGGACGCAGTATTTT
>TRBV29-1|many|.|TRBJ2-7
CSFYSLSSYEQYF
TGCAGCTTTTACAGTCTGAGCTCCTACGAGCAGTACTTC
>TRBV20-1|many|TRBD2|TRBJ2-1
CSASSGGSYNEQFF
TGCAGTGCTTCTAGCGGAGGCTCCTACAATGAGCAGTTCTTC
>TRBV5-4|.|TRBD1|TRBJ1-6
CASSSFGQGASPLHF
TGTGCCAGCAGCTCGTTCGGACAGGGGGCTTCACCCCTCCACTTT
>TRBV5-6|many|TRBD1|TRBJ1-5
CASSTAGGNQPQHF
TGTGCCAGCAGCACCGCAGGGGGAAATCAGCCCCAGCATTTT
>TRBV29-1|.|TRBD1|TRBJ2-7
CSVIGPGTVHEQYF
TGCAGCGTCATTGGGCCCGGGACAGTACACGAGCAGTACTTC